Listed here is a single T cell receptor (beta chain). Healthy HIV-negative adults without recent acute infections or vaccinations served as donors. The data were obtained in a study of shared clonotypes between healthy human individuals. Germline lookup yields CDR1 WSHSY and CDR2 SAAADI. The CDR3 loop spans 14 amino acids. Deletions cut 10 bases from V and 4 bases from J, with 18 bases between. Genomic DNA of every subset was divided equally among multiple immunoSEQ plates. How the authors handled the data: Junction-only immunoSEQ sequences carried no quality scores, so filtering differed. TCRdb's table, derived via immunoSEQ multiplex PCR, lists solely in-frame clones and lacks some. Clonal size and the V and J genes are those of that table, whereas D and trimming came from the DNA. The sample holds nearly 1,000,000 clones, about three quarters seen once.

This receptor was obtained from a young man in good health. This chain links TRBV10-2 with TRBJ2-3; weak D call: TRBD2 (6 bases). Material: memory CD4+ T cells sorted from blood. Subset meaning: CD45RA-negative fraction. The CDR3 DNA reads as TGCGCCACTAAAAATGGGCCGGGGGCAGATACGCAGTATTTT. Translated: CATKNGPGADTQYF.